The 27 T cell receptor delta chains in this list originate from one sample, sequenced in a study of gamma-delta chains in newborns, infants, children. TCRdb re-called the reads using CATT. The sample has 5,000 or so delta-chain clones, under 4% seen once. Sample: blood. These TCRs come from a child who was a newborn, infant or young child, either healthy, febrile or measles-vaccinated (not recorded which).

Turning to this clone: One base away lies a much larger clone, so this may be a sequencing read error. In the same sample, other DNA sequences code for this CDR3. V gene TRDV2 combines with J gene TRDJ3; 8 nucleotides align to TRDD3. Germline CDR1 reads GEAIGNYY; CDR2 reads EKD. The ends lost 3 bases at V and 0 bases at J; junction bases unmatched: 12. The CDR3 consists of 20 residues. The CDR3 spells CACDFRTGGSSSWDTRQMFF. The CDR3 DNA sequence: TGTGCCTGTGACTTCCGTACTGGGGGGTCTAGCTCCTGGGACACCCGACAGATGTTTTTC.

This clone was counted between two and nine times. TCRdb pairs this DNA with a much larger clone's protein that differs at residue 14, likely a read error; the protein shown was translated from the DNA. The chain recombines TRDV2 with TRDJ3; 12 bases are shared with TRDD3. The V gene's germline CDR1 is GEAIGNYY and CDR2 EKD. CDR3 length: 18 amino acids. CDR3: CACDTVLGDTWDTQQMFF. For the CDR3, the DNA is TGTGCCTGTGACACCGTACTGGGGGATACCTGGGACACCCAACAGATGTTTTTC.

This clone was observed a handful of times. It is likely a read error: a sequence one base away is far more abundant. Other DNA sequences in this specimen translate into the identical CDR3. V gene TRDV2 combines with J gene TRDJ2; D remains ambiguous. Germline V gene lookup returns CDR1 GEAIGNYY and CDR2 EKD. The CDR3 runs to 15 residues. CDR3 nucleotides: TGTGCCTGTCAAGCTAGTCATGCTTTGACGGCACAACTCTTCTTT. It translates to CACQASHALTAQLFF.

On this clone itself: The protein held in TCRdb is that of a much larger clone and does not match this DNA's translation at residue 11, likely because of a read error; the protein shown is translated from the DNA. This chain connects TRDV2 to TRDJ3, with TRDD3 identical over 10 bases. Germline V CDR1 and CDR2: GEAIGNYY, EKD. The CDR3 totals 20 residues. V shed 3 bases and J 1 base; nucleotides not matched to a gene: 11. The DNA of the CDR3 is TGTGCCTGTGACTTCCGTACTGGGGGATCTAGATCCTGGGACACCCGACAGATGTTTTTC. Protein product: CACDFRTGGSRSWDTRQMFF.

Only a few counts were recorded for this clone. It may be a read error: a sequence one base away is much more abundant. This sample includes further DNA sequences coding for the same CDR3. The CDR3 DNA reads as TGTGCCTGTGACTCGGTTCGTACTGGGGGATACGACTGGGACACCCGACAGATGTTTTTC. Its translation: CACDSVRTGGYDWDTRQMFF. The gene calls are TRDV2 and TRDJ3; TRDD3 agrees at 13 bases. J was trimmed by 3 bases and V by 3 bases; bases with no gene match: 10. CDR1 is GEAIGNYY, CDR2 EKD, per germline. This CDR3 comprises 20 residues.

This clone turned up a few times. TCRdb has a much larger clone's protein, which differs at residue 5 from the translation of this DNA, likely because of a read error; what is shown is the protein translated from the DNA. V gene TRDV1 combines with J gene TRDJ3; 11 bases line up with TRDD3. The junction had 1 base not matched to a gene; V was cut back by 4 bases and J by 2 bases. There are 17 residues in the CDR3. The germline gives CDR1 TSWWSYY, CDR2 QGS. In DNA form, the CDR3 reads TGTGCTCTTGGGGGACTGGGGGATACCTGGGACACCCGACAGATGTTTTTC. Translating gives CALGGLGDTWDTRQMFF.

This clone was recorded a few times. Translating this DNA gives a protein that differs at residue 11 from the TCRdb one, which belongs to a much larger clone; a read error is likely, and the protein shown is this translation. The chain uses TRDV2 and TRDJ3; maybe TRDD3 (6 bases). This CDR3 region has 16 residues. CDR1 is GEAIGNYY, CDR2 EKD, per germline. The CDR3 DNA reads TGTGCCTGTAATGGGGGCCACTCCTGGGACGCCCGACAGATGTTTTTC. Translating it yields CACNGGHSWDARQMFF.

A note on this clone: The DNA is omitted, as the CDR3 cannot be located on it reliably, and the CDR3 follows TCRdb's listing. The gene calls are TRAV29/DV5 and TRDJ2; the D segment call TRDD3 is taken from the table without a DNA check. Inclusive of both ends, the CDR3 amounts to 17 amino acids. Germline values: CDR1 NSMFDY, CDR2 ISSIKDK. This chain's CDR3 is CSVLLCGKLGDTAQLFF.

Remarks on this clone: The amino acid sequence in TCRdb belongs to a much larger clone and departs from this DNA's translation at residue 4, likely a sequencing read error; the sequence shown is translated from the DNA. The rearrangement joins TRDV2 to TRDJ3, with TRDD3 matching 11 bases. This CDR3 contains 19 residues. The trim removed 4 bases at V and 3 bases at J, leaving 10 bases unmatched. CDR1 GEAIGNYY and CDR2 EKD come from the germline V gene. In DNA, the CDR3 is TGTGCCTGTGAGTCCCTGGGGGATACCTTCGGCTGGGACACCCGACAGATGTTTTTC. Its translation is CACESLGDTFGWDTRQMFF.

A few counts support this clone. A read error is likely here: a far larger clone is one base away. The rearrangement joins TRDV2 to TRDJ3; 12 nucleotides line up with TRDD3. CDR1 and CDR2 (germline): GEAIGNYY, EKD. The CDR3 has 18 residues. The CDR3 protein is CACDTVLGDTWDTRRMFF. CDR3 bases: TGTGCCTGTGACACCGTACTGGGGGATACCTGGGACACCCGACGGATGTTTTTC.

This clone was observed a few times. A much more abundant neighbour one base away suggests this may be a read error. As DNA, the CDR3 is TGTGCCTGTGACTCCAGTACTGGGAGATACGTCTCCTGGGACACCCGACAGATGTTTTTC. It is translated as CACDSSTGRYVSWDTRQMFF. The J gene is TRDJ3, the V gene TRDV2; the D gene is possibly TRDD3 (6 bases). Germline V gene data show CDR1 as GEAIGNYY and CDR2 as EKD. The ends were cut back, 3 bases at V and 0 bases at J, with 20 bases in the middle. This CDR3 has 20 amino acids.

In its sample, this clone was seen a few times. Since a far larger clone is one base different, this is likely a read error. The chain employs TRDV1 and TRDJ2; D remains unclear. V was trimmed by 4 bases and J by 11 bases, leaving 20 bases between them. Looked up from germline, CDR1 is TSWWSYY and CDR2 is QGS. The CDR3 totals 15 residues. As DNA, the CDR3 is TGTGCTCTTGGGGTCGAGAATTCCGTCAAACGTCAACTCTTCTTT. It codes for CALGVENSVKRQLFF.

In regard to this clone: A junction end diverges from the germline sequence, so it may reflect a read error. The V call is TRAV29/DV5, the J call TRDJ3, with 10 positions matching TRDD3. This CDR3 has 21 amino acids. Per germline, CDR1 NSMFDY and CDR2 ISSIKDK. The CDR3 nucleotides are TGTGCAGCAAGTGCGCCCCCTACTGGGGGATTTAGCTCCTGGGACGCCCGACAGATGTTTTTC. It encodes CAASAPPTGGFSSWDARQMFF.

Notes on this clone: The protein TCRdb lists belongs to a much larger clone and differs from this DNA's translation at residue 14, which points to a read error; the protein shown is made from the DNA. The chain carries TRDV2 and TRDJ1, with 13 nucleotides matching TRDD3. Germline V gene sequence: CDR1 GEAIGNYY, CDR2 EKD. The CDR3 runs to 18 residues. The CDR3 DNA reads as TGTGCCTGTGACCTACTACTGGGGGATACGCCGTACACCAATAAACTCATCTTT. It codes for CACDLLLGDTPYTNKLIF.

This clone turned up a few times. Other DNA sequences in the same sample also yield this CDR3. The DNA of the CDR3 is TGTGCAGCAAGCGGGCTGGGGGATACGACCAGATACACCGATAAACTCATCTTT. The encoded protein is CAASGLGDTTRYTDKLIF. This chain joins TRAV29/DV5 and TRDJ1; 12 nucleotides agree with TRDD3. V was clipped by 0 bases and J by 0 bases; unmatched bases: 9. The CDR3 is 18 residues long. The germline V gene encodes CDR1 NSMFDY and CDR2 ISSIKDK. The variable domain in full, with the rest retrieved from reference TRAV29/DV5 and TRDJ1, is DQQVKQNSPSLSVQEGRISILNCDYTNSMFDYFLWYKKYPAEGPTFLISISSIKDKNEDGRFTVFLNKSAKHLSLHIVPSQPGDSAVYFCAASGLGDTTRYTDKLIFGKGTRVTVEP.

Only a few counts were recorded for this clone. The TCRdb record carries a much larger clone's protein, which differs from this DNA's translation at residue 14; a read error is the likely cause, and the protein listed here is the DNA translation. The chain is built from TRDV2 and TRDJ3; 11 bases are shared with TRDD3. In germline, CDR1 is GEAIGNYY, CDR2 EKD. The CDR3 contains 18 residues. The CDR3 loop is CACDTGGYAAWDTQQMFF. The CDR3, as DNA: TGTGCCTGTGACACTGGGGGATACGCCGCCTGGGACACCCAACAGATGTTTTTC.

About this clone: The protein held in TCRdb is that of a much larger clone and does not match this DNA's translation at residue 3, likely because of a read error; the protein shown is translated from the DNA. The CDR3 sequence: CARDTGYWGIRSWDTRQMFF. The CDR3 DNA follows: TGTGCCCGTGACACCGGTTACTGGGGGATACGATCCTGGGACACCCGACAGATGTTTTTC. The rearrangement links TRDV2 to TRDJ3, with 13 bases identical to TRDD3. The CDR3 spans 20 residues. Germline CDR1 GEAIGNYY, CDR2 EKD.

By frequency in the sample, this clone is medium-sized. The V call is TRDV3, the J call TRDJ2, with D possibly matching TRDD3 (6 bases). Germline loops: CDR1 TVYSNPD, CDR2 GDNSRS (reference sequence). The CDR3 covers 15 residues. V lost 5 bases to trimming and J lost 7 bases, with 23 bases between them. CDR3 sequence: CARRKAGDMGAQLFF. For the CDR3, the DNA is TGTGCCCGTAGGAAGGCTGGGGACATGGGAGCACAACTCTTCTTT.

This clone was counted between two and nine times. The CDR3 sequence: CACGKVLGDTRTWDTRQMFF. The CDR3 bases are TGTGCCTGTGGCAAAGTACTGGGGGATACGCGCACCTGGGACACCCGACAGATGTTTTTC. The chain couples TRDV2 to TRDJ3, with 13 positions matching TRDD3. The CDR3 has 20 amino acids. Looked up from germline, CDR1 is GEAIGNYY and CDR2 is EKD. Trimming removed 5 bases from V and 2 bases from J; junction bases left unmatched: 11.

This clone is medium-sized within its sample. The protein TCRdb gives is from a much larger clone and does not agree with this DNA's translation at residue 3, likely a read error; the protein shown here comes from the DNA. The chain couples TRDV2 to TRDJ3, with 7 bases that match TRDD3. Germline CDR1 is GEAIGNYY and CDR2 is EKD. This CDR3 has 16 residues. The CDR3 nucleotides read TGTGCCCGTGACTGGGGATTCTCCTGGGACACCCGACAGATGTTTTTC. The encoded protein is CARDWGFSWDTRQMFF.

In its sample, this clone was seen a few times. TCRdb records a much larger clone's protein for this DNA, with a difference at residue 4 that likely arises from a read error; the protein given is the translation of the DNA. The CDR3 loop is CACNTGGDTFSAQLFF. The CDR3 nucleotides are TGTGCCTGTAACACCGGAGGGGATACGTTCTCCGCACAACTCTTCTTT. The gene calls are TRDV2 and TRDJ2, with 9 bases aligning to TRDD3. Germline CDR1 and CDR2: GEAIGNYY and EKD. The CDR3 is 16 residues long.

To note about this clone: A much larger clone differs by one base, so this may be a read error. The same CDR3 arises from other DNA sequences in this sample as well. The V and J genes are TRDV1 and TRDJ1; maybe TRDD1 (6 bases). V was trimmed by 2 bases and J by 5 bases, leaving 39 bases between them. The CDR3 loop spans 23 amino acids. Germline assignment: CDR1 TSWWSYY and CDR2 QGS. The CDR3 DNA reads TGTGCTCTTGGGGAAGGGGCTTTCCCCACGAAATATAACGAGCTGGACCCTCATGATAAACTCATCTTT. Its translation: CALGEGAFPTKYNELDPHDKLIF.

This clone was seen a few times. TCRdb attributes to this sequence the protein of a much larger clone, which differs from the DNA translation at residue 10; a read error is likely, and the protein displayed is translated from the DNA. The rearrangement joins TRDV2 to TRDJ1, with D perhaps being TRDD2 or TRDD3 (5 bases each). The CDR3 sequence is 17 residues long. The V and J ends lost 0 bases and 5 bases respectively, with 21 bases between them. Per the germline V gene, CDR1 is GEAIGNYY and CDR2 is EKD. The CDR3 is CACDTGLGGLPWDKLIF. The CDR3 nucleotides are TGTGCCTGTGACACCGGATTAGGGGGCCTACCGTGGGATAAACTCATCTTT.

This clone has a handful of counts. For this DNA, TCRdb reports the protein of a much larger clone, which diverges at residue 8, most likely from a read error; the protein presented here is translated directly from the DNA. This chain connects TRDV2 to TRDJ3, with 9 bases matching TRDD3. CDR1 and CDR2 (germline): GEAIGNYY, EKD. This CDR3 has 14 residues. The V gene end was trimmed by 3 bases and the J gene end by 19 bases; junction bases not matched to a gene: 12. CDR3 residues: CACDPLLAGDTMFF. The CDR3 DNA sequence: TGTGCCTGTGACCCACTCTTGGCGGGGGATACCATGTTTTTC.

This clone showed up just a few times. A read error is the likely source, as a far larger clone sits one nucleotide away. Different DNA sequences within this sample yield the same CDR3. V gene TRDV2 combines with J gene TRDJ1, with D perhaps TRDD3 (6 bases). Germline lookup yields CDR1 GEAIGNYY and CDR2 EKD. The CDR3 sequence is 17 residues long. V lost 0 bases and J lost 5, with 21 bases in between. DNA for the CDR3: TGTGCCTGTGACACCGGATTGGGGGGCCGACCGTGGGATAAACTCATCTTT. This gives the protein CACDTGLGGRPWDKLIF.

As regards this clone: This may arise from a read error, as a much more abundant clone is one base away. V gene TRDV1 combines with J gene TRDJ1; D possibly uses TRDD2 or TRDD3 (6 bases each). The V end lost 5 bases, the J end lost 0 bases, and 34 bases lay between the germline ends. The CDR3 contains 22 residues. CDR1 and CDR2 (germline): TSWWSYY, QGS. For the CDR3, the DNA is TGTGCTCTTGGGACTCCGGCCTTCCCAAGGGCTGGGGTCAATATCTACACCGATAAACTCATCTTT. Protein: CALGTPAFPRAGVNIYTDKLIF.

Concerning this clone: A much larger clone lies one base from this, so it may be a read error. The chain employs TRDV2 and TRDJ3, with D perhaps assigned TRDD2 or TRDD3 (5 bases each). Germline CDR1 reads GEAIGNYY; CDR2 reads EKD. The length of the CDR3 is 21 residues. CDR3 in DNA: TGTGCCCGTGACACGGGAGGGATGTTCCCTACGAGCTCCTGGGACACCCGACAGATGTTTTTC. The encoded protein is CARDTGGMFPTSSWDTRQMFF.